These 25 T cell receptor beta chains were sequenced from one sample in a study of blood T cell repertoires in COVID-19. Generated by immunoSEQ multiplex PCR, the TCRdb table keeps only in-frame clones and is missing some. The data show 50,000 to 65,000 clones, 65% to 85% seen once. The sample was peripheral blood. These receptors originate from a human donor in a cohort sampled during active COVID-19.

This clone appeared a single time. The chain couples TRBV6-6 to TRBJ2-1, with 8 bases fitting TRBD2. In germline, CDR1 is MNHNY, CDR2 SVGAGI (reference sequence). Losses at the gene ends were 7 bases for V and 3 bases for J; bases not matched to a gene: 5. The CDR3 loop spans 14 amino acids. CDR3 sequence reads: CASNIAGRYNEQFF. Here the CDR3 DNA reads TGTGCCAGCAATATAGCGGGACGCTACAATGAGCAGTTCTTC.

The CDR3 loop is CASSHNGKAVYGYTF. The CDR3 coding sequence is TGTGCCAGCAGCCATAACGGGAAGGCCGTTTATGGCTACACCTTC. V and J are TRBV14 and TRBJ1-2; no firm D call. CDR3 length equals 15 residues. Trimming removed 3 bases from V and 5 bases from J, with 16 bases in between. Germline loops: CDR1 SGHDN, CDR2 FVKESK.

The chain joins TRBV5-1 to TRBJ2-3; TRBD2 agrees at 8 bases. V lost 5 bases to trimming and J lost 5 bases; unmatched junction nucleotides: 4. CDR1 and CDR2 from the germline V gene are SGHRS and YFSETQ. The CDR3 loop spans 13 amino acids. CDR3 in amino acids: CASRSGGEDTQYF. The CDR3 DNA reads TGCGCCAGCAGGTCGGGAGGGGAAGATACGCAGTATTTT. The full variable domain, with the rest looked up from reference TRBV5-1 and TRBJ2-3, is KAGVTQTPRYLIKTRGQQVTLSCSPISGHRSVSWYQQTPGQGLQFLFEYFSETQRNKGNFPGRFSGRQFSNSRSEMNVSTLELGDSALYLCASRSGGEDTQYFGPGTRLTVL.

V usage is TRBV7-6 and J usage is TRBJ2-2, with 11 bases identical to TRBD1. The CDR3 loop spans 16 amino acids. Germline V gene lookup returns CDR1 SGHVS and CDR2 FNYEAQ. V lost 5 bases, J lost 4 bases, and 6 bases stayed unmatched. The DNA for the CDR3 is TGTGCCAGCAGCCGGGGACAGGGGGAGAGCACCGGGGAGCTGTTTTTT. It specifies CASSRGQGESTGELFF.

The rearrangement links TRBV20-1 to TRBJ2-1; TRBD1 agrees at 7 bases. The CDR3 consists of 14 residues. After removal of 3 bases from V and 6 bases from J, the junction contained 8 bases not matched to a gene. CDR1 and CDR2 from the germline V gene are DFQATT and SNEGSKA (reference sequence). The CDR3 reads CSASRIQGRNEQFF. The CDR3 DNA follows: TGCAGTGCTAGTAGGATACAGGGGCGCAATGAGCAGTTCTTC.

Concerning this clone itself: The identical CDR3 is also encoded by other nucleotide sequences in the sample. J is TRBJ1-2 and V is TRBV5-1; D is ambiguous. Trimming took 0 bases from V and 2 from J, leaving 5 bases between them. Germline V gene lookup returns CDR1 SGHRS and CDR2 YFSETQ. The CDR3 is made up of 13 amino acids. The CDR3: CASSLGQNYGYTF. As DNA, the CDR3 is TGCGCCAGCAGCTTGGGGCAGAACTATGGCTACACCTTC.

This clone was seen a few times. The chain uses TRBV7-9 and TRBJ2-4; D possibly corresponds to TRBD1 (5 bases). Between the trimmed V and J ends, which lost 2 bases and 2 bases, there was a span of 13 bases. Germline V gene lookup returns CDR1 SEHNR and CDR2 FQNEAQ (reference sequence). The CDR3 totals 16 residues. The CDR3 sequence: CASSLFEAGTKNIQYF. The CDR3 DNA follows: TGTGCCAGCAGCTTATTTGAAGCAGGGACCAAAAACATTCAGTACTTC.

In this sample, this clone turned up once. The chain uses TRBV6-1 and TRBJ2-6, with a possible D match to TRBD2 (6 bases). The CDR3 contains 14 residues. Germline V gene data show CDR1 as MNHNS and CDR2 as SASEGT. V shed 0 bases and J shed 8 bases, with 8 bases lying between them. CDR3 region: CASSEAGGTNVLTF. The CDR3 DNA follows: TGTGCCAGCAGTGAAGCAGGAGGGACCAACGTCCTGACTTTC.

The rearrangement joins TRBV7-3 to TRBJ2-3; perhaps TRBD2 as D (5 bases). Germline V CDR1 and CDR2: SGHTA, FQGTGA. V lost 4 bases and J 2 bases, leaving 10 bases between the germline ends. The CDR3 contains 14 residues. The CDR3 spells CASSSAGFTDTQYF. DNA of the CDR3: TGTGCCAGCAGCTCGGCGGGCTTCACAGATACGCAGTATTTT.

DNA for the CDR3: TGCGCCAGCAGTGTTTTGTCGGGACAGGGGGGGTACGAGCAGTACTTC. Protein: CASSVLSGQGGYEQYF. The chain recombines TRBV10-2 with TRBJ2-7; 11 bases match TRBD1. CDR3 size: 16 residues. The V gene's germline CDR1 is WSHSY and CDR2 SAAADI. Trimming took 4 bases from V and 4 from J; bases not matched to a gene: 9.

CDR3 residues: CASSSGENTEAFF. Written as DNA, the CDR3 is TGTGCCAGCTCATCCGGGGAGAACACTGAAGCTTTCTTT. The V call is TRBV18, the J call TRBJ1-1; unclear D gene. This CDR3 comprises 13 residues. CDR1 KGHSH and CDR2 LQKENI come from the germline V gene. Trimming removed 5 bases from V and 1 base from J, with 8 bases in between. Full variable domain (remainder filled in from reference TRBV18 and TRBJ1-1): NAGVMQNPRHLVRRRGQEARLRCSPMKGHSHVYWYRQLPEEGLKFMVYLQKENIIDESGMPKERFSAEFPKEGPSILRIQQVVRGDSAAYFCASSSGENTEAFFGQGTRLTVV.

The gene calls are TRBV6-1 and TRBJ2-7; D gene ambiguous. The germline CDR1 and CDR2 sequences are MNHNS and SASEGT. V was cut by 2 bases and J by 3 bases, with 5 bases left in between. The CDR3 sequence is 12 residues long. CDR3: CASSEHGYEQYF. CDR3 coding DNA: TGTGCCAGCAGTGAACACGGCTACGAGCAGTACTTC.

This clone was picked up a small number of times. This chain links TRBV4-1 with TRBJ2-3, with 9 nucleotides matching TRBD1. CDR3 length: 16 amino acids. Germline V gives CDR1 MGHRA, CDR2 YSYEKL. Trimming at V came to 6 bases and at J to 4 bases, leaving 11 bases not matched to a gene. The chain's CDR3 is CASRESGTGMPDTQYF. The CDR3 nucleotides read TGCGCCAGCAGAGAGTCCGGGACAGGGATGCCAGATACGCAGTATTTT.

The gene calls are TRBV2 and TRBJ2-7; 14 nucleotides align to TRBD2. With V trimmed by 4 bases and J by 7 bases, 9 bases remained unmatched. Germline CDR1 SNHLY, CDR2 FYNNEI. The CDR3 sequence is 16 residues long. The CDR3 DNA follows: TGTGCCAGCAGTGGGACTAGCGGGAGGAGAACGGAAGAGCAGTACTTC. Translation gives CASSGTSGRRTEEQYF.

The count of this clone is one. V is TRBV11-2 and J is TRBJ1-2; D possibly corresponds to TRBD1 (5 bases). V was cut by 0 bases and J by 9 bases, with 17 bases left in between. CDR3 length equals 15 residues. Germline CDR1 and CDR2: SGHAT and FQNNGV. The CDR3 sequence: CASSLDWGGKGSYTF. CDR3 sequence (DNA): TGTGCCAGCAGCTTAGACTGGGGCGGGAAGGGTAGCTACACCTTC.

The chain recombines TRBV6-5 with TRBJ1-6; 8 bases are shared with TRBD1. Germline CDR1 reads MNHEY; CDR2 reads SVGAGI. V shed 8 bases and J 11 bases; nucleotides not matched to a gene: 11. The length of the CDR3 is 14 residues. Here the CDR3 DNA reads TGTGCCAGCCGATCGGACAGGGTGTTTGCACCCCTCCACTTT. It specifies CASRSDRVFAPLHF.

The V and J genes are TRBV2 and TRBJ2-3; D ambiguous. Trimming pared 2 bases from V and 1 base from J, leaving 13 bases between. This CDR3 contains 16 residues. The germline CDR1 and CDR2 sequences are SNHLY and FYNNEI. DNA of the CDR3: TGTGCCAGCAGTGAACTCGGCAGGTCCGGCACAGATACGCAGTATTTT. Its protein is CASSELGRSGTDTQYF.

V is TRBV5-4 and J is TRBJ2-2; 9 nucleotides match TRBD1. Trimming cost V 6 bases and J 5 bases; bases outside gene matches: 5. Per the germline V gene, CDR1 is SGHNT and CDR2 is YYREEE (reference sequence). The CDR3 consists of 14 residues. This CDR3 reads CASNRQGETGELFF. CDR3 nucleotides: TGTGCCAGCAACCGACAGGGGGAGACCGGGGAGCTGTTTTTT. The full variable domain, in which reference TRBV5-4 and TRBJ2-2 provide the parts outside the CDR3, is ETGVTQSPTHLIKTRGQQVTLRCSSQSGHNTVSWYQQALGQGPQFIFQYYREEENGRGNFPPRFSGLQFPNYSSELNVNALELDDSALYLCASNRQGETGELFFGEGSRLTVL.

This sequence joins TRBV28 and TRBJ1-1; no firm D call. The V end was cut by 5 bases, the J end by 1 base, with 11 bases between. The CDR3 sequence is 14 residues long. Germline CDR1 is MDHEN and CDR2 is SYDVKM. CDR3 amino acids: CASSIPNWNTEAFF. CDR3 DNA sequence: TGTGCCAGCAGTATACCTAACTGGAACACTGAAGCTTTCTTT.

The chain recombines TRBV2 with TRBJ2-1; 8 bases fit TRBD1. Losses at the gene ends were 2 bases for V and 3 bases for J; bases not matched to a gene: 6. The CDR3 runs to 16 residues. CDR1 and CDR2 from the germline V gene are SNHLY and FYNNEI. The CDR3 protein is CASSELDREVYNEQFF. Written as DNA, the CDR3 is TGTGCCAGCAGTGAATTGGACAGGGAAGTCTACAATGAGCAGTTCTTC.

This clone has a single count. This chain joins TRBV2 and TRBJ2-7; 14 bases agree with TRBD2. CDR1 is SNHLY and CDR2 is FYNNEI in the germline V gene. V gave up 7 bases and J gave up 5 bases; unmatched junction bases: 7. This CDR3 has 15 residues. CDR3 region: CASTAGTSGSHEQYF. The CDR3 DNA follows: TGTGCCAGCACCGCGGGGACTAGCGGGAGCCACGAGCAGTACTTC.

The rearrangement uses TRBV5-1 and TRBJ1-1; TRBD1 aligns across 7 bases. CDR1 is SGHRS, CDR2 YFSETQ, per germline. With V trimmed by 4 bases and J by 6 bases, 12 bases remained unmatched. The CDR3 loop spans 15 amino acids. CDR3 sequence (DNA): TGCGCCAGCAGCACAAACGACAGGGTTTACGCTGAAGCTTTCTTT. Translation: CASSTNDRVYAEAFF. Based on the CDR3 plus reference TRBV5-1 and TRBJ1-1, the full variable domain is KAGVTQTPRYLIKTRGQQVTLSCSPISGHRSVSWYQQTPGQGLQFLFEYFSETQRNKGNFPGRFSGRQFSNSRSEMNVSTLELGDSALYLCASSTNDRVYAEAFFGQGTRLTVV.

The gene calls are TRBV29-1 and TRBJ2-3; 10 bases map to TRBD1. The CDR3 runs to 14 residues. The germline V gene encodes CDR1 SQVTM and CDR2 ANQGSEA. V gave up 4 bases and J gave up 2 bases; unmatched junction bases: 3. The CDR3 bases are TGCAGCGTTGGGACAGGGGGGTCCACAGATACGCAGTATTTT. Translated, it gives CSVGTGGSTDTQYF.

The CDR3: CASSLGPGQGAFTEAFF. CDR3 nucleotides: TGCGCCAGCAGCTTAGGTCCGGGACAGGGCGCTTTCACTGAAGCTTTCTTT. The chain uses TRBV5-1 and TRBJ1-1; 9 bases line up with TRBD1. Trimming took 2 bases from V and 4 from J; bases not matched to a gene: 12. The germline gives CDR1 SGHRS, CDR2 YFSETQ. The CDR3 totals 17 residues.

The CDR3: CASSLGTGGIETQYF. DNA of the CDR3: TGTGCCAGCAGCCTAGGGACAGGGGGAATAGAGACCCAGTACTTC. J is TRBJ2-5 and V is TRBV5-8; 11 bases fit TRBD1. The CDR3 has 15 residues. V lost 4 bases, J lost 4 bases, and 6 bases stayed unmatched. In germline, CDR1 is SGHTS, CDR2 YDEGEE.